The rows below give T cell receptor beta chains drawn from one sample of a study of shared clonotypes between healthy human individuals. Produced via immunoSEQ multiplex PCR; TCRdb's table is partial and in-frame only. Of about 510,000 clones listed, about three quarters were seen once; the top ten hold roughly an eighth. Sequenced: PBMCs. The receptors shown here come from a woman in her forties in good health. Some clones in this sample may be carry-over from other donors' samples. The CDR3 runs from the conserved cysteine through the conserved F or W. Fields, in order: D gene, J gene, clone size, V gene, CDR3 DNA, CDR3 protein. D genes are given only for firm matches. Size is omitted from some rows. Given values are once, few, many or a class for expanded clones.

D: TRBD1
J: TRBJ2-5
size: NA
V: TRBV5-1
DNA: TGCGCCAGCAACGAAGGGGGCTGGGGAGAGACCCAGTACTTC
CDR3: CASNEGGWGETQYF

D: TRBD2
J: TRBJ2-5
size: NA
V: TRBV5-6
DNA: TGTGCCAGCAGCTTCGCGGGAGAGGGGGAGACCCAGTACTTC
CDR3: CASSFAGEGETQYF

D: NA
J: TRBJ1-5
size: NA
V: TRBV6-6
DNA: TGTGCCAGCAGTTATCTGGACGGGAGCAATCAGCCCCAGCATTTT
CDR3: CASSYLDGSNQPQHF

D: NA
J: TRBJ2-5
size: NA
V: TRBV7-7
DNA: TGTGCCAGCAGCTTAGGGGTGGGGCGGGAACAAGAGACCCAGTACTTC
CDR3: CASSLGVGREQETQYF

D: TRBD2
J: TRBJ2-5
size: many
V: TRBV2
DNA: TGTGCCAGCAGCCGAGGGGCTACTAGCGATGAGACCCAGTACTTC
CDR3: CASSRGATSDETQYF

D: NA
J: TRBJ2-5
size: NA
V: TRBV7-9
DNA: TGTGCCAGCAGCAAAGTGGGGCCGCAAGAGACCCAGTACTTC
CDR3: CASSKVGPQETQYF

D: TRBD2
J: TRBJ2-2
size: NA
V: TRBV13
DNA: TGTGCCAGCAGCTCTCTCTCCAGCGGGAGCTACACCGGGGAGCTGTTTTTT
CDR3: CASSSLSSGSYTGELFF

D: NA
J: TRBJ1-3
size: NA
V: TRBV28
DNA: TGTGCCAGCAACTGGGACGGTGCCTCTGGAAACACCATATATTTT
CDR3: CASNWDGASGNTIYF

D: NA
J: TRBJ1-5
size: NA
V: TRBV5-1
DNA: TGCGCCAGCAGCATCTCAGGGGATCCCGGTCAGCCCCAGCATTTT
CDR3: CASSISGDPGQPQHF

D: NA
J: TRBJ1-3
size: NA
V: TRBV29-1
DNA: TGCAGCGTTGCTAAAAACTCTGGAAACACCATATATTTT
CDR3: CSVAKNSGNTIYF

D: NA
J: TRBJ2-3
size: once
V: TRBV11-2
DNA: TGTGCCAGCAGCTTAAAGGGACTTAACACAGATACGCAGTATTTT
CDR3: CASSLKGLNTDTQYF

D: TRBD2
J: TRBJ2-1
size: once
V: TRBV4-2
DNA: TGTGCCAGCAGCCGAGATAGCGGGAGCTCGTCCTACAATGAGCAGTTCTTC
CDR3: CASSRDSGSSSYNEQFF

D: NA
J: TRBJ2-3
size: NA
V: TRBV18
DNA: TGTGCCAGCTCACCAGGGCTTCTAGGGGTGCAGGCAGATACGCAGTATTTT
CDR3: CASSPGLLGVQADTQYF

D: TRBD1
J: TRBJ2-7
size: NA
V: TRBV4-1
DNA: TGCGCCAGCAGCCTTCGGACAGGGGGAACCTACGAGCAGTACTTC
CDR3: CASSLRTGGTYEQYF

D: TRBD1
J: TRBJ2-2
size: NA
V: TRBV18
DNA: TGTGCCAGCTCATCCGGACAGGGGAGCCTCGGGGAGCTGTTTTTT
CDR3: CASSSGQGSLGELFF

D: NA
J: TRBJ2-1
size: NA
V: TRBV19
DNA: TGTGCCAGTACCAGTTACAATGAGCAGTTCTTC
CDR3: CASTSYNEQFF

D: NA
J: TRBJ2-5
size: NA
V: TRBV28
DNA: TGTGCCAGCAGTTTACCCCCCCAGGGAAAGACCCAGTACTTC
CDR3: CASSLPPQGKTQYF

D: NA
J: TRBJ2-1
size: NA
V: TRBV9
DNA: TGTGCCAGCAGCGTAGTGGCGGGGCCCTACAATGAGCAGTTCTTC
CDR3: CASSVVAGPYNEQFF

D: NA
J: TRBJ2-5
size: once
V: TRBV5-1
DNA: TGCGCCAGCAGCTTGGCCGGGACCCAAGAGACCCAGTACTTC
CDR3: CASSLAGTQETQYF

D: NA
J: TRBJ2-3
size: NA
V: TRBV28
DNA: TGTGCCAGCAGTTTTCAGACAGATACGCAGTATTTT
CDR3: CASSFQTDTQYF

D: TRBD2
J: TRBJ2-7
size: NA
V: TRBV4-1
DNA: TGCGCCAGCAGCCAAGTACTAGCGAGCTACGAGCAGTACTTC
CDR3: CASSQVLASYEQYF

D: NA
J: TRBJ1-1
size: NA
V: TRBV19
DNA: TGTGCCAGTAGGGTAAAAGGGGCCACTGAAGCTTTCTTT
CDR3: CASRVKGATEAFF

D: TRBD2
J: TRBJ2-3
size: NA
V: TRBV7-3
DNA: TGTGCCAGCAGCTTACGCGGGGGGGGCACAGATACGCAGTATTTT
CDR3: CASSLRGGGTDTQYF

D: NA
J: TRBJ1-2
size: NA
V: TRBV4-3
DNA: TGCGCCAGCAGCCCAGTGGGCATCACGGGTTATGGCTACATCTTC
CDR3: CASSPVGITGYGYIF

D: NA
J: TRBJ1-1
size: NA
V: TRBV7-9
DNA: TGTGCCAGCAGACCGAAACCCCCGGGAACGGGAACTGAAGCTTTCTTT
CDR3: CASRPKPPGTGTEAFF